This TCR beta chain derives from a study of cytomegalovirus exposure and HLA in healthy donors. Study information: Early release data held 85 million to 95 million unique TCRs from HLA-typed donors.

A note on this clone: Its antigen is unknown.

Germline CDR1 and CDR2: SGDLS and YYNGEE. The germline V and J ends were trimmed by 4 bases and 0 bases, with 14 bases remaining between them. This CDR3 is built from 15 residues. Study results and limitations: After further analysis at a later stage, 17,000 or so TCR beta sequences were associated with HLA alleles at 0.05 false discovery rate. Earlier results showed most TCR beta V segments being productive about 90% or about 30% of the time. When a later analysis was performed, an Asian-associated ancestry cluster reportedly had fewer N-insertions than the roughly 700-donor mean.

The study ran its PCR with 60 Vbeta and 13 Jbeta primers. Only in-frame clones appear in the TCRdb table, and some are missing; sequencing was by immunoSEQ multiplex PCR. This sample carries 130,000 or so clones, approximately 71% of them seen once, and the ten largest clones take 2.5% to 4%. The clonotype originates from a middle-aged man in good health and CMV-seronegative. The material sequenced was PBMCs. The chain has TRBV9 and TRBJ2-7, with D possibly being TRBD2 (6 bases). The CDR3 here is CASSPTGGSSYEQYF. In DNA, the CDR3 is TGTGCCAGCAGCCCGACTGGGGGGAGCTCCTACGAGCAGTACTTC.